The T cell receptor beta chain under discussion was sequenced for a study of shared clonotypes between healthy human individuals. A word on this clone: The antigen is unknown.

V lost 5 bases and J 8 bases, leaving 24 bases between the germline ends. Germline CDR1 SGHTA, CDR2 FQGNSA. There are 16 residues in the CDR3. Clones were sequenced by immunoSEQ multiplex PCR, and TCRdb holds only the in-frame ones, with some missing. The table lists over 400,000 clones, approximately 84% of them singletons. Study outcomes and limitations: The small donor group covered limited genetic and exposure diversity.

The sample was PBMCs. This sequence originates from a middle-aged woman in good health. Some clones in this sample may be carry-over from other donors' samples. This chain joins TRBV7-2 and TRBJ1-2; tentative D call: TRBD1 (5 bases). The DNA for the CDR3 is TGTGCCAGCAGCGCGACCGGGACCGTCTTGAGTCTCGGCTACACCTTC. Amino acids: CASSATGTVLSLGYTF.